This TCR beta chain was recorded in a study of OX40 agonist ivuxolimab in advanced cancers. About the research overall: Partial responses were achieved by three patients: one hepatocellular carcinoma, two cutaneous melanoma.

Overall study findings and caveats: In general, CD8+ T cells held more expanded clones than CD4+ did, on average. The specificity for antigen of the expanded peripheral T cells was not determined.

Worth noting for this clone: The antigen is undetermined.

CDR3 length: 15 residues. CDR1 is KGHSH and CDR2 is LQKENI in the germline V gene. V lost 5 bases and J 1 base, leaving 11 bases between the germline ends. Sampling times: baseline, cycle 4 day 1, cycle 7 day 1. Profiled with immunoSEQ multiplex PCR; TCRdb holds only in-frame clones, not every one. The sample carries 55,000 to 75,000 clones, roughly 82% recorded once. Sequenced here: CD4+ or CD8+ T cells sorted from blood, sampled in a trial of the OX40 agonist ivuxolimab. The J gene is TRBJ1-4, the V gene TRBV18; D is unclear. The receptor's source is an adult with an advanced solid tumor such as melanoma, head and neck, liver or kidney cancer. CDR3 sequence (DNA): TGTGCCAGCTCAACCCTCCGGGGAACTAATGAAAAACTGTTTTTT. Translation: CASSTLRGTNEKLFF.